Below are 12 T cell receptor beta chains sequenced from a single sample in a study of cytomegalovirus exposure and HLA in healthy donors (dated by TCRdb to 2017 to 2019). The receptor library was made with the immunoSEQ multiplex PCR assay. The multiplex PCR relied on a mix of 60 forward primers for TCR Vbeta segments and 13 reverse primers for TCR Jbeta segments. Not all clones reach the TCRdb copy of this immuneACCESS table, which keeps in-frame sequences only. Checked studies attribute under half of the gap to unresolved V genes and leave the rest unexplained. A total of around 300,000 clones appear in this sample, roughly 86% of them only once. Of the sample, 1.5% to 2% falls within the top ten clones. Sequencing input: PBMCs. The receptors come from a woman between 40 and 55 years old in good health and CMV-seropositive.

The gene calls are TRBV6-1 and TRBJ2-7, with D perhaps matching TRBD1 (6 bases). The CDR3 runs to 15 residues. The germline V gene has CDR1 MNHNS and CDR2 SASEGT. Trimming took 3 bases from V and 0 from J, leaving 12 bases between them. The CDR3, as DNA: TGTGCCAGCAGTGAGCCGGGACAAATCTCCTACGAGCAGTACTTC. As protein: CASSEPGQISYEQYF.

The V and J genes are TRBV10-3 and TRBJ2-3, with 8 bases aligning to TRBD2. V lost 5 bases to trimming and J lost 2 bases; unmatched junction nucleotides: 12. Looked up from germline, CDR1 is ENHRY and CDR2 is SYGVKD. This CDR3 spans 17 amino acids. DNA of the CDR3: TGTGCCATCAGTCCGGGGGCGGGAGGTGGTACCACAGATACGCAGTATTTT. This sequence encodes CAISPGAGGGTTDTQYF.

The genes are TRBV19 and TRBJ2-7; D remains unclear. This CDR3 has 14 residues. Per the germline V gene, CDR1 is LNHDA and CDR2 is SQIVND (reference sequence). V lost 3 bases and J lost 3, with 12 bases in between. CDR3: CASSMNLNFYEQYF. CDR3 nucleotides: TGTGCCAGTAGTATGAATCTAAACTTCTACGAGCAGTACTTC.

This clone has just a few counts. The chain uses TRBV15 and TRBJ2-7, with a weak D call TRBD2 (5 bases). V dropped 1 base and J dropped 1 base, with 14 bases sitting between them. Germline V gene lookup returns CDR1 LNHNV and CDR2 YYDKDF (reference sequence). The length of the CDR3 is 16 residues. CDR3 sequence: CATSRAGLGPSYEQYF. As DNA, the CDR3 is TGTGCCACCAGCAGAGCCGGACTCGGACCTTCCTACGAGCAGTACTTC.

The sample holds one count of this clone. V is TRBV5-5 and J is TRBJ2-2; 13 bases are shared with TRBD2. The CDR3 spans 16 residues. Germline V gene lookup returns CDR1 SGHKS and CDR2 YYEKEE (reference sequence). The V gene end was trimmed by 3 bases and the J gene end by 5 bases; junction bases not matched to a gene: 4. The CDR3 reads CASSWTSGRVTGELFF. CDR3 coding DNA: TGTGCCAGCAGCTGGACTAGCGGGAGAGTTACCGGGGAGCTGTTTTTT.

To note about this clone: An end of the junction differs from the germline gene, which may be a read error. This sample also contains other DNA sequences that code for the same CDR3. The V gene is TRBV27, the J gene TRBJ1-2; 11 nucleotides line up with TRBD1. CDR3 length: 14 residues. Germline CDR1 MNHEY, CDR2 SMNVEV (reference sequence). CDR3 coding DNA: TGTGCCAGCAGTTTAGGGGACAGGGGGACGGGCTACACTTTC. This gives the protein CASSLGDRGTGYTF.

The chain is built from TRBV7-9 and TRBJ2-1, with 9 bases fitting TRBD2. CDR1 and CDR2 (germline): SEHNR, FQNEAQ (reference sequence). There are 15 residues in the CDR3. V was clipped by 6 bases and J by 5 bases; unmatched bases: 8. The CDR3, as DNA: TGTGCCAGCAGAACATGGGCTAGCGGGAACAATGAGCAGTTCTTC. Its protein is CASRTWASGNNEQFF.

This clone came up once. The V and J genes are TRBV4-2 and TRBJ2-3; no clear D gene. Germline-derived CDR1 and CDR2 are LGHNA and YNFKEQ. Trimming took off 0 bases at V and 2 bases at J, with 6 bases between the two ends. The CDR3 extends over 14 amino acids. The CDR3 DNA sequence: TGTGCCAGCAGCCAAGACTCCTACACAGATACGCAGTATTTT. It yields the protein CASSQDSYTDTQYF.

A few counts support this clone. J is TRBJ1-2 and V is TRBV7-2, with D perhaps matching TRBD1 (6 bases). Trimming stripped 3 bases from V and 3 bases from J, with 11 bases between. This CDR3 has 14 residues. Germline V gives CDR1 SGHTA, CDR2 FQGNSA. CDR3 sequence: CASSLDSSDYGYTF. The CDR3 DNA follows: TGTGCCAGCAGCTTGGACAGTAGTGACTATGGCTACACCTTC.

This chain joins TRBV27 and TRBJ2-7, with 8 positions matching TRBD1. Looked up from germline, CDR1 is MNHEY and CDR2 is SMNVEV (reference sequence). The CDR3 contains 14 residues. V trimming: 7 bases; J trimming: 2 bases; junction bases outside the gene matches: 7. CDR3 sequence reads: CASTRTGRAYEQYF. The CDR3 region has the DNA TGTGCCAGCACTCGGACAGGGCGAGCCTACGAGCAGTACTTC.

The genes are TRBV5-1 and TRBJ2-5; TRBD1 matches at 10 bases. Germline V lookup: CDR1 SGHRS, CDR2 YFSETQ. The trim removed 2 bases at V and 5 bases at J, leaving 3 bases unmatched. The CDR3 is made up of 14 amino acids. CDR3 nucleotide sequence: TGCGCCAGCAGCTTCGACAGGGGGCGCGAGACCCAGTACTTC. Its translation: CASSFDRGRETQYF.

The rearrangement joins TRBV5-6 to TRBJ2-5; 10 bases align to TRBD2. Trimming cost V 3 bases and J 1 base; bases outside gene matches: 9. The CDR3 is 17 amino acids. Germline CDR1 reads SGHDT; CDR2 reads YYEEEE. The CDR3 here is CASSSRPGTSVQETQYF. The CDR3 DNA sequence: TGTGCCAGCAGCTCGAGACCCGGGACTAGCGTCCAAGAGACCCAGTACTTC.